The present T cell receptor beta chain was sequenced within a study of cytomegalovirus exposure and HLA in healthy donors. Germline loops: CDR1 SGHRS, CDR2 YFSETQ. The CDR3 totals 13 residues. Trimming took off 4 bases at V and 1 base at J, with 8 bases between the two ends. Study results and limitations: Most TCR sequences showed up rarely, but some public TCRs showed up in many donors. Under in vitro conditions, three CMV-associated chains were confirmed as specific for CMV antigens.

Amplification used 60 Vbeta primers and 13 Jbeta primers. In the source study's methods: Approximately 11 million of the approximately 80 million unique TCR beta chains counted in a later analysis were shared. Measured with immunoSEQ multiplex PCR; TCRdb has only the in-frame clones, and not every one. V and J calls and clone size are as listed in that table; D and trimming were resolved from the DNA. Counted here are roughly 180,000 clones, less than 80% occurring once; the ten biggest clones make up around 1.5%. With respect to this clone: Its antigen is not identified.

This clonotype was obtained from a man younger than 35 in good health and CMV-seronegative. The V call is TRBV5-1, the J call TRBJ2-5, with D hard to call. Sequencing was done on a sample of PBMCs. The CDR3 sequence is CASSEFPQETQYF. In DNA form, the CDR3 reads TGCGCCAGCAGCGAGTTTCCCCAAGAGACCCAGTACTTC.